This TCR beta chain is drawn from a study of cytomegalovirus exposure and HLA in healthy donors. Primers for the PCR totalled 60 Vbeta and 13 Jbeta. As handled by the study authors: Around 11 million of some 80 million unique TCR beta chains were shared, per a later count. Profiling relied on immunoSEQ multiplex PCR, and the TCRdb table lists in-frame clones only, not all of them. The DNA was the basis for D and trimming; V, J and clone size are from that table. The sample holds approximately 150,000 clones; 76% are singletons and the top ten take 2.5% to 3.5%. Findings of the study overall: Several of the most significant clusters appeared, in a later analysis, to be linked to common viral pathogens. Reportedly, HLA-A and HLA-B alleles of most subjects were accurately predicted from TCR beta.

The junction had 10 bases not matched to a gene; V was cut back by 3 bases and J by 2 bases. The germline V gene has CDR1 MNHEY and CDR2 SMNVEV (reference sequence). The CDR3 length is 16 residues. This clone was counted only a few times. Its antigen remains unidentified. The sequence derives from a male donor in good health and CMV-seronegative. What was sequenced was PBMCs. V is TRBV27 and J is TRBJ2-7, with 7 bases fitting TRBD2. CDR3: CASSLIGAAGAYEQYF. CDR3 coding DNA: TGTGCCAGCAGTTTGATCGGTGCGGCGGGGGCCTACGAGCAGTACTTC.